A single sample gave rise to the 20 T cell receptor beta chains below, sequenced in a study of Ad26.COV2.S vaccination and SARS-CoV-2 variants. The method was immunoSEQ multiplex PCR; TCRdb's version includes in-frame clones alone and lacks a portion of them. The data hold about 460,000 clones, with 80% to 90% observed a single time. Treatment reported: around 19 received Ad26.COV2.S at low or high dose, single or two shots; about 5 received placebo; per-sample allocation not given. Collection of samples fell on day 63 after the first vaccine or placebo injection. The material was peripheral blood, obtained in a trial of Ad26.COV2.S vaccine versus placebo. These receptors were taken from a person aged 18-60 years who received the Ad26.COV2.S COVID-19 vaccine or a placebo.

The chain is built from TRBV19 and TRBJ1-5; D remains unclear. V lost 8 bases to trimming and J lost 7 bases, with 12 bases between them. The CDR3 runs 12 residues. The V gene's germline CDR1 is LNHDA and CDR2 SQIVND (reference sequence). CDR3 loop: CASQEGGQPQHF. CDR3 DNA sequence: TGTGCCAGTCAGGAGGGCGGACAGCCCCAGCATTTT.

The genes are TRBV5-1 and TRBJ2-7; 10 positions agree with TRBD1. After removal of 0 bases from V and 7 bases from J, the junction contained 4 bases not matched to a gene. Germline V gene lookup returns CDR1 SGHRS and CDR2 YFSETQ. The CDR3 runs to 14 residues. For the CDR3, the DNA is TGCGCCAGCAGCTTGGGACAGGGGGCTTGGGAGCAGTACTTC. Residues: CASSLGQGAWEQYF.

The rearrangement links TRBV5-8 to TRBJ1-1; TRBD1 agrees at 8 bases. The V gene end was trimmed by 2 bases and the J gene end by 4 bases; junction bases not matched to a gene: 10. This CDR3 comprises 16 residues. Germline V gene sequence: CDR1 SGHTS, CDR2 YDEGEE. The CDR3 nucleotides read TGTGCCAGCAGCTTTTCCGGGACAGGCGGATTCACTGAAGCTTTCTTT. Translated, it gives CASSFSGTGGFTEAFF.

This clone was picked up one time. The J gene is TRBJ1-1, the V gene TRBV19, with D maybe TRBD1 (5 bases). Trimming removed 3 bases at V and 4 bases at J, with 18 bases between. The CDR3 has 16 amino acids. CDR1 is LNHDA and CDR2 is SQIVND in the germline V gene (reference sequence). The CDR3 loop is CASSMGRAGLGTEAFF. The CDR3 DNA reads TGTGCCAGTAGTATGGGGCGGGCGGGACTCGGCACTGAAGCTTTCTTT.

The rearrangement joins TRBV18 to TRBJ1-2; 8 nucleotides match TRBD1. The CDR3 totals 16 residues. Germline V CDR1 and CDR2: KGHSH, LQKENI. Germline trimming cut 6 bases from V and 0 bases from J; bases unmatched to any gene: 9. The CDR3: CASSKTGAGSNYGYTF. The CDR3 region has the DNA TGTGCCAGCTCTAAGACAGGGGCCGGTTCTAACTATGGCTACACCTTC.

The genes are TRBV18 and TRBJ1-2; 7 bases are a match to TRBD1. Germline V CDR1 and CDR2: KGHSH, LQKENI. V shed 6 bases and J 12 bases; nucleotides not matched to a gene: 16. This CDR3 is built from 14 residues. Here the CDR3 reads CASSQNRDSRSHTF. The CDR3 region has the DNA TGTGCCAGCTCGCAAAACCGGGACAGTAGGTCGCACACCTTC. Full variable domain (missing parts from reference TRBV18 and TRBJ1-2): NAGVMQNPRHLVRRRGQEARLRCSPMKGHSHVYWYRQLPEEGLKFMVYLQKENIIDESGMPKERFSAEFPKEGPSILRIQQVVRGDSAAYFCASSQNRDSRSHTFGSGTRLTVV.

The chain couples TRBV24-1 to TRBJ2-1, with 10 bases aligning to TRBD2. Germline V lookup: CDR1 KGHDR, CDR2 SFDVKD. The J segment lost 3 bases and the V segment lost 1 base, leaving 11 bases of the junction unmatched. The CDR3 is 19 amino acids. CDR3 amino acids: CATSDFSTTSGPDYNEQFF. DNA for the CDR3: TGTGCCACCAGTGATTTCTCCACGACTAGCGGGCCCGACTACAATGAGCAGTTCTTC.

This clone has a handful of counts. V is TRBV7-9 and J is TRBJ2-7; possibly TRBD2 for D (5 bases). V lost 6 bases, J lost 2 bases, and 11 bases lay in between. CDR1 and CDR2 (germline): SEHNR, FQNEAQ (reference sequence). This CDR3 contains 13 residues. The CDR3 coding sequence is TGTGCCAGCAGTCGCGGGCCCCCCTACGAGCAGTACTTC. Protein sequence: CASSRGPPYEQYF.

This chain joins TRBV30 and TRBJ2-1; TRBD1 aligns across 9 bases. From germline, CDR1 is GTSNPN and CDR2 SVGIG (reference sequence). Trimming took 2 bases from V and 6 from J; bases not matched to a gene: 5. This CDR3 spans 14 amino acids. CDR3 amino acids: CAWSSGQGLNEQFF. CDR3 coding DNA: TGTGCCTGGAGTTCGGGACAGGGCCTCAATGAGCAGTTCTTC.

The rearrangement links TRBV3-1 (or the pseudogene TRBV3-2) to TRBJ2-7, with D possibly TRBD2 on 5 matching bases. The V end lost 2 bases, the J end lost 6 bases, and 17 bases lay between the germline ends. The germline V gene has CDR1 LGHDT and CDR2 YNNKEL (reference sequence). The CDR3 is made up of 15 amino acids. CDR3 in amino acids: CASSQPSGEPFEQYF. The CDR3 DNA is TGTGCCAGCAGCCAACCGTCCGGGGAGCCCTTCGAGCAGTACTTC.

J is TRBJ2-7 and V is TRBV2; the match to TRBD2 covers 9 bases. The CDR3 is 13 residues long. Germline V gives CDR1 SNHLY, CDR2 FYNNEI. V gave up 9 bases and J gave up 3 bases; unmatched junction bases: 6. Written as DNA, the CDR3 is TGTGCCAGACAAGGGACTAGCCTCTACGAGCAGTACTTC. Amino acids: CARQGTSLYEQYF.

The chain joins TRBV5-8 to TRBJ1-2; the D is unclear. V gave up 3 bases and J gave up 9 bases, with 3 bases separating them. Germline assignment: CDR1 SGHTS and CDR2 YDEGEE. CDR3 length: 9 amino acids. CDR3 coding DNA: TGTGCCAGCAGCTCAAGCTACACCTTC. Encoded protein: CASSSSYTF.

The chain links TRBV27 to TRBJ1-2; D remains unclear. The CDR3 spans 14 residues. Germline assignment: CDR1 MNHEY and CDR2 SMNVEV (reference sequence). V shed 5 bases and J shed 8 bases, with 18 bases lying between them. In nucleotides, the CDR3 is TGTGCCAGCAGTCCCAGCCACGACAAGGAGGGCTACACCTTC. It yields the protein CASSPSHDKEGYTF.

The CDR3 DNA reads TGTGCCAGCAGCTTACAGTGGGCCCAGGGGGACTCTATGGCCTCCTACACCTTC. Protein product: CASSLQWAQGDSMASYTF. The chain is built from TRBV7-9 and TRBJ1-2; TRBD1 matches 7 bases. J gave up 10 bases and V 2 bases, and 22 bases lay outside the gene matches. Germline V gene sequence: CDR1 SEHNR, CDR2 FQNEAQ (reference sequence). This CDR3 is built from 18 residues. Based on the CDR3 plus reference TRBV7-9 and TRBJ1-2, the full variable domain is DTGVSQNPRHKITKRGQNVTFRCDPISEHNRLYWYRQTLGQGPEFLTYFQNEAQLEKSRLLSDRFSAERPKGSFSTLEIQRTEQGDSAMYLCASSLQWAQGDSMASYTFGSGTRLTVV.

Here the CDR3 DNA reads TGTGCCAGCTCCTCGGGGGTGAACACTGAAGCTTTCTTT. As protein: CASSSGVNTEAFF. The rearrangement uses TRBV18 and TRBJ1-1; TRBD1 is a possible D gene (5 bases). This CDR3 has 13 amino acids. Germline lookup yields CDR1 KGHSH and CDR2 LQKENI. V lost 6 bases to trimming and J lost 0 bases, with 8 bases between them.

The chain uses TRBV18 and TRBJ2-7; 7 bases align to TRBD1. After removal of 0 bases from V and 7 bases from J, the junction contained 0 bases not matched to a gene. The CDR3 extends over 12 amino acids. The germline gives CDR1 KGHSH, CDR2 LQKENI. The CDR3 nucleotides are TGTGCCAGCTCACCACCGACAGGGGAGCAGTACTTC. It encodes CASSPPTGEQYF. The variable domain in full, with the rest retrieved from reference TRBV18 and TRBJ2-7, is NAGVMQNPRHLVRRRGQEARLRCSPMKGHSHVYWYRQLPEEGLKFMVYLQKENIIDESGMPKERFSAEFPKEGPSILRIQQVVRGDSAAYFCASSPPTGEQYFGPGTRLTVT.

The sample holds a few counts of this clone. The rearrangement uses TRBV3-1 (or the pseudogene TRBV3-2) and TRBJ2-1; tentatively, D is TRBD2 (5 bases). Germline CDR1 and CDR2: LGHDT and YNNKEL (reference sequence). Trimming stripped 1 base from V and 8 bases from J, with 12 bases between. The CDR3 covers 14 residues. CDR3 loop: CASSQASPVDEQFF. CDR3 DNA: TGTGCCAGCAGCCAAGCTAGCCCCGTGGATGAGCAGTTCTTC.

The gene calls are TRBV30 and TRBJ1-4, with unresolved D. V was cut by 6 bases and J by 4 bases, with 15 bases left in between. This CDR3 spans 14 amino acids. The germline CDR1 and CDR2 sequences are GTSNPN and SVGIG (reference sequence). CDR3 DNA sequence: TGTGCCTGCTCTCCGTCAGGACGTAATGAAAAACTGTTTTTT. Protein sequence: CACSPSGRNEKLFF. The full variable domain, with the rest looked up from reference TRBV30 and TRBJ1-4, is SQTIHQWPATLVQPVGSPLSLECTVEGTSNPNLYWYRQAAGRGLQLLFYSVGIGQISSEVPQNLSASRPQDRQFILSSKKLLLSDSGFYLCACSPSGRNEKLFFGSGTQLSVL.

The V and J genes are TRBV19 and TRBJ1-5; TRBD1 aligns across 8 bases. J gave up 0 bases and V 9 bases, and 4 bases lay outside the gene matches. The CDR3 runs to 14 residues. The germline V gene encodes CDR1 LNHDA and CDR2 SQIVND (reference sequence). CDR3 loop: CASRGQVSNQPQHF. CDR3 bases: TGTGCCAGCCGGGGACAGGTTAGCAATCAGCCCCAGCATTTT.

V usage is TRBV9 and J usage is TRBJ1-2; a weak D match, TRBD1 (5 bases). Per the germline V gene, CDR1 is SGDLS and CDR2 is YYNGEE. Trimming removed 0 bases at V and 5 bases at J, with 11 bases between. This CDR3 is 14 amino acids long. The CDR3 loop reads CASSVGGREYGYTF. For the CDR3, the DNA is TGTGCCAGCAGCGTAGGGGGGAGGGAGTATGGCTACACCTTC.